This T cell receptor beta chain was captured in a study of blood T cell repertoires in COVID-19. Background on the study: Acute and convalescent COVID-19 specimens originated in the United States, Italy and Spain. T cells, B-cell-depleted T cells, or PBMCs provided the cDNA or gDNA that served as material.

This clone appeared a single time. Per the original data handling: Counts of nucleated cells, estimated from reference gene primer amplification, were obtained. The table came from immunoSEQ multiplex PCR; TCRdb's copy has only in-frame clones and leaves some out. Clonal size and the V and J genes are those of that table, whereas D and trimming came from the DNA. The repertoire holds about 130,000 clones, with 81% as singletons. V gave up 3 bases and J gave up 6 bases; unmatched junction bases: 4. The CDR3 has 15 amino acids. Per the germline V gene, CDR1 is SGHTS and CDR2 is YDEGEE. The sample taken for sequencing was peripheral blood. The TCR was taken from a woman between 50 and 59 years old with acute or convalescent COVID-19. The chain couples TRBV5-8 to TRBJ1-5; 12 nucleotides line up with TRBD1. The CDR3 DNA follows: TGTGCCAGCAGCTGGGACAGGGGGCAGGGTCAGCCCCAGCATTTT. Its translation is CASSWDRGQGQPQHF. Combining the CDR3 with reference TRBV5-8 and TRBJ1-5 gives the whole variable domain EAGVTQSPTHLIKTRGQQATLRCSPISGHTSVYWYQQALGLGLQFLLWYDEGEERNRGNFPPRFSGRQFPNYSSELNVNALELEDSALYLCASSWDRGQGQPQHFGDGTRLSIL.